A selection of T cell receptor beta chains follows, all from one sample in a study of CXCR3-negative and CXCR3-positive naive CD8 T cells. TCRdb re-called the 5' RACE reads and catalogs CDR3 proteins one per entry, DNA excluded. The listing contains approximately 52,000 distinct CDR3 sequences. The sequenced sample was memory CD8+ T cells from blood. Source of these receptors: a human donor in good health. Some clones in this sample may be carry-over from other donors' samples. Each CDR3 is given with its conserved first and last residue.

v_call,j_call,cdr3_aa
TRBV9,TRBJ2-5,CASSDLQDQETQYF
TRBV24-1,TRBJ2-5,CATSDPDSWETQYF
TRBV29-1,TRBJ2-6,CSVEVGSGANVLTF
TRBV29-1,TRBJ2-3,CSVPEWGTQYF
TRBV12-3/TRBV12-4,TRBJ2-5,CASRDRGGPDHETQYF
TRBV4-3,TRBJ1-4,CASSQDLTAFNEKLFF
TRBV19,TRBJ2-7,CASSMNNYEQYF
TRBV20-1,TRBJ2-7,CSAREAGGTYEPYF
TRBV30,TRBJ2-5,CAWKSDRVEETQYF
TRBV15,TRBJ2-7,CATSREEGVEQYF
TRBV29-1,TRBJ1-1,CSVEDRGKEETEAFF
TRBV11-2,TRBJ2-2,CASSPPVTGELFF
TRBV6-2/TRBV6-3,TRBJ2-2,CASHRDTDSNTGELFF
TRBV2,TRBJ1-1,CASGQGYTEAFF
TRBV7-3,TRBJ2-2,CASGGVNTGELFF
TRBV28,TRBJ2-1,CASSYTGLEQFF
TRBV6-5,TRBJ2-7,CASSQDQNEQYF
TRBV15,TRBJ2-6,CATSRSDRSTSGANVLTF
TRBV6-5,TRBJ2-3,CASSRQGVLYDTQYF
TRBV5-1,TRBJ1-1,CASSTDRVGGPMNTEAFF
TRBV12-3/TRBV12-4,TRBJ1-5,CASRLGGGNQPQHF
TRBV6-5,TRBJ2-2,CASSYKRTVLTGELFF
TRBV20-1,TRBJ2-1,CSANPSGDYNEQFF
TRBV7-9,TRBJ2-7,CASGYRGRNEQYF
TRBV28,TRBJ2-7,CASSLVLADYEQYF
TRBV7-3,TRBJ1-1,CASSGTGAPNTEAFF